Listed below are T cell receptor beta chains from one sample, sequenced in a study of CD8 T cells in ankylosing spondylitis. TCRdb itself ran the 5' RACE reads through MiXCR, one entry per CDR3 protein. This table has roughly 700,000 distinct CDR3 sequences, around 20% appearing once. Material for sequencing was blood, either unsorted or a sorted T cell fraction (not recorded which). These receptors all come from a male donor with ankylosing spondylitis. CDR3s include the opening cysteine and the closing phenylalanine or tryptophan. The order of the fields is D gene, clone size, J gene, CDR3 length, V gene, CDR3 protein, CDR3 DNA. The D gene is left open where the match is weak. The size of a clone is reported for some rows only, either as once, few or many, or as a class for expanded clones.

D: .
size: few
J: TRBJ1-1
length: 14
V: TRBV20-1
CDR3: CSAPYSLMNTEAFF
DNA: TGCAGTGCTCCTTACAGCCTCATGAACACTGAAGCTTTCTTT

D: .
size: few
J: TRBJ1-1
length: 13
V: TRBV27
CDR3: CASSWDWNTEAFF
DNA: TGTGCCAGCAGTTGGGACTGGAACACTGAAGCTTTCTTT

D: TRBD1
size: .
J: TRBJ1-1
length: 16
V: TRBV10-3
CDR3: CAISDPPGGLNTEAFF
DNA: TGTGCCATCAGTGACCCTCCAGGGGGCCTAAACACTGAAGCTTTCTTT

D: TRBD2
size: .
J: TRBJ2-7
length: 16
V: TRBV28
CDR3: CASSTVSGSRFSEQYF
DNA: TGTGCCAGCAGTACAGTCAGCGGGAGCAGGTTTAGCGAGCAGTACTTC

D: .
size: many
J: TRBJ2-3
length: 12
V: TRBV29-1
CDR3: CSVEEGADTQYF
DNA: TGCAGCGTAGAGGAGGGAGCAGATACGCAGTATTTT

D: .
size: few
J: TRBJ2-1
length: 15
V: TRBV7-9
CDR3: CASSFRETSYNEQFF
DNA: TGTGCCAGCAGCTTCCGTGAGACATCCTACAATGAGCAGTTCTTC

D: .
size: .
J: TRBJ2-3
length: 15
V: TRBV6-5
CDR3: CASSYERGFTDTQYF
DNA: TGTGCCAGCAGTTACGAGAGGGGCTTCACAGATACGCAGTATTTT

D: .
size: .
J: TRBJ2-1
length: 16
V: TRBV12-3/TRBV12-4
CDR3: CASTPPGGLAYNEQFF
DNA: TGTGCCAGCACCCCACCGGGGGGCCTAGCCTACAATGAGCAGTTCTTC

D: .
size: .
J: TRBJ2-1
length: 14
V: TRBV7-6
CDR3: CASSLSGVYNEQFF
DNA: TGTGCCAGCAGCTTATCTGGGGTTTACAATGAGCAGTTCTTC

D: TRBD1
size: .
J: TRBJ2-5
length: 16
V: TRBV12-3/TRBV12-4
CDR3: CASSPTGLGVRGTQYF
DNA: TGTGCCAGCAGCCCGACAGGGCTTGGAGTGAGAGGGACCCAGTACTTC

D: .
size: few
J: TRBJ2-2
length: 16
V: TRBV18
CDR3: CASSPQRQGNTGELFF
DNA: TGTGCCAGCTCACCCCAGCGGCAGGGTAACACCGGGGAGCTGTTTTTT

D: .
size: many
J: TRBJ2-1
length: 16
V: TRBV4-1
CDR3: CASSQEGQGGYNEQFF
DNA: TGCGCCAGCAGCCAAGAGGGGCAGGGTGGTTACAATGAGCAGTTCTTC

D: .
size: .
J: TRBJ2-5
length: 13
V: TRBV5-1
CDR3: CASSPDSSRTQYF
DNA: TGCGCCAGCAGCCCCGACTCCTCACGGACCCAGTACTTC

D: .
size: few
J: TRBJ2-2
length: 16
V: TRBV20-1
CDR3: CSARDRLQANTGELFF
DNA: TGCAGTGCTAGAGATAGGTTACAGGCTAACACCGGGGAGCTGTTTTTT

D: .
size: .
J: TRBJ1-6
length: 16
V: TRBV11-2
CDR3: CASSPRPRLYNSPLHF
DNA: TGTGCCAGCAGCCCACGTCCCCGGCTCTATAATTCACCCCTCCACTTT

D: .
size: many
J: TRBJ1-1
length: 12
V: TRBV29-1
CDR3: CSVEVQNTEAFF
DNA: TGCAGCGTTGAGGTCCAGAACACTGAAGCTTTCTTT

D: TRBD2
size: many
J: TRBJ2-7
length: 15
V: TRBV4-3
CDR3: CASSQVAGGSYEQYF
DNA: TGCGCCAGCAGCCAAGTAGCGGGAGGCTCCTACGAGCAGTACTTC

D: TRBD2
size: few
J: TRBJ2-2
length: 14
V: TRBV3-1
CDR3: CASSQVAGGRELFF
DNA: TGTGCCAGCAGCCAAGTAGCGGGAGGCCGGGAGCTGTTTTTT

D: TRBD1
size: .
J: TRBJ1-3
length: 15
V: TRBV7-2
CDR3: CASSSDRGARNTIYF
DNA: TGTGCCAGCAGCTCAGACAGGGGAGCGAGAAACACCATATATTTT

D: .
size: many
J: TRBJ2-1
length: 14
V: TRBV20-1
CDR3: CSAREERGHLEQFF
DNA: TGCAGTGCTAGAGAGGAGAGGGGACATTTGGAGCAGTTCTTC

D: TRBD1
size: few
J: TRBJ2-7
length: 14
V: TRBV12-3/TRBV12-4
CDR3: CASSIRQGAYEQYF
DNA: TGTGCCAGCAGTATACGACAGGGTGCCTACGAGCAGTACTTC

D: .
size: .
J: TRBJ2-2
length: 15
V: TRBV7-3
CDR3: CASSPQGPGPGELFF
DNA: TGTGCCAGCAGCCCCCAGGGCCCGGGACCAGGGGAGCTGTTTTTT

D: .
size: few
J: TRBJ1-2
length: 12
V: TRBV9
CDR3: CASGAPGDGYTF
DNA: TGTGCCAGCGGCGCCCCCGGGGATGGCTACACCTTC

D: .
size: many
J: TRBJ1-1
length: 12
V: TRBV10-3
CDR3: CAISERENEAFF
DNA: TGTGCCATCAGTGAAAGGGAGAATGAAGCTTTCTTT

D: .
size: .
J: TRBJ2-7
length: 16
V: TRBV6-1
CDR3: CASSPSTGHTTYEQYF
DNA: TGTGCCAGCAGCCCATCTACCGGACACACTACCTACGAGCAGTACTTC

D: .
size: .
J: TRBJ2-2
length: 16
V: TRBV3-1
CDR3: CASSPGTPTNTGELFF
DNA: TGTGCCAGCAGCCCCGGGACTCCAACGAACACCGGGGAGCTGTTTTTT

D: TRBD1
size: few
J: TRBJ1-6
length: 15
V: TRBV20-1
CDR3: CSARPQQGADSPLHF
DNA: TGCAGTGCTAGGCCGCAACAGGGGGCTGATTCACCCCTCCACTTT

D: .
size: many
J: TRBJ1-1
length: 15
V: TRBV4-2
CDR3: CASSQDDGLNTEAFF
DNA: TGTGCCAGCAGCCAAGACGACGGACTGAACACTGAAGCTTTCTTT

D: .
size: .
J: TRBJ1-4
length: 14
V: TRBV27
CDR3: CASKRGGKNEKLFF
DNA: TGTGCCAGCAAAAGGGGGGGAAAGAATGAAAAACTGTTTTTT

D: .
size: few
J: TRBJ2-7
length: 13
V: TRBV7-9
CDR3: CASSSGRQYEQYF
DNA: TGTGCCAGCAGCTCGGGACGGCAATACGAGCAGTACTTC

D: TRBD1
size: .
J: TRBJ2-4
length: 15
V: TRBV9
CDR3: CASSVTTGGINIQYF
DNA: TGTGCCAGCAGCGTCACAACAGGGGGCATTAACATTCAGTACTTC

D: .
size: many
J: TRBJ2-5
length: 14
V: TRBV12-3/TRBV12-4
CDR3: CASSLRTLQETQYF
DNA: TGTGCCAGCAGTTTACGGACGCTCCAAGAGACCCAGTACTTC

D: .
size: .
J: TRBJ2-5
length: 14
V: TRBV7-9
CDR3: CASSAGRNQETQYF
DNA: TGTGCCAGCAGCGCCGGGCGGAACCAAGAGACCCAGTACTTC

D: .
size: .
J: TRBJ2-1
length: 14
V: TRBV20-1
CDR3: CSARLNLASGEQFF
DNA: TGCAGTGCTAGACTAAATCTAGCAAGCGGTGAGCAGTTCTTC